This T cell receptor beta chain was found in a study of blood T cells in healthy people across ages. Broader study findings: Donor CMV status, an unknown factor, possibly confounded changes in expanded clonotypes. Estimated diversity across one million T cells was deemed an underestimate.

Researchers collected roughly 10 milliliters of peripheral blood from every single donor. Per sample, at least 6 micrograms of total RNA were extracted. CDR3 length: 15 amino acids. Trimming took 0 bases from V and 7 from J; bases not matched to a gene: 7. Germline V CDR1 and CDR2: DFQATT, SNEGSKA (reference sequence). At least ten counts were recorded for this clonotype. What it recognizes is unknown. A second PCR, run for roughly 7 to 12 cycles, used a sample-barcoded 5' primer plus a J-beta primer mix. TCRdb processed the 5' RACE reads anew with MiXCR; each CDR3 protein has one entry. Of 1.5 million to 1.9 million distinct CDR3 sequences listed, 35% to 45% are singletons.

This clonotype was sampled from a woman aged 18 to 35 in good health. V usage is TRBV20-1 and J usage is TRBJ1-4; 8 bases line up with TRBD1. Sequenced sample: blood. CDR3 sequence reads: CSARDLDRGGEKLFF. The CDR3, as DNA: TGCAGTGCTAGAGATTTAGACAGGGGTGGTGAAAAACTGTTTTTT.